This is a list of T cell receptor beta chains from one sample in a study of control samples from healthy donors and cancer patients. TCRdb's table, derived via immunoSEQ multiplex PCR, lists solely in-frame clones and lacks some. The profile covers about 150,000 clones, with about nine tenths appearing a single time and just over 2% taken by the ten largest. The source material was blood. The receptors stem from a woman aged 40 to 50 in good health. Each CDR3 is given with its conserved first and last residue. The order of the fields is D gene, clone size, J gene, CDR3 length, V gene, CDR3 protein, CDR3 DNA. The D gene is left open where the match is weak. Some rows mark clone size as missing; the rest say once, few, many or name a class of expanded clone.

D gene: -
clone size: -
J gene: TRBJ2-3
CDR3 length: 20
V gene: TRBV6-7
CDR3 protein: CASSYSGGTPTGLNTDTQYF
CDR3 DNA: TGTGCCAGCAGTTACTCGGGGGGGACGCCGACAGGCTTGAACACAGATACGCAGTATTTT

D gene: -
clone size: -
J gene: TRBJ2-1
CDR3 length: 12
V gene: TRBV11-2
CDR3 protein: CASSPGRNEQFF
CDR3 DNA: TGTGCCAGCAGCCCGGGGCGCAATGAGCAGTTCTTC

D gene: TRBD1
clone size: -
J gene: TRBJ2-3
CDR3 length: 15
V gene: TRBV2
CDR3 protein: CASSTRTGGTDTQYF
CDR3 DNA: TGTGCCAGCAGTACAAGGACAGGGGGTACAGATACGCAGTATTTT

D gene: -
clone size: -
J gene: TRBJ1-5
CDR3 length: 14
V gene: TRBV19
CDR3 protein: CASRTEYSNQPQHF
CDR3 DNA: TGTGCCAGTAGGACAGAGTATAGCAATCAGCCCCAGCATTTT

D gene: -
clone size: -
J gene: TRBJ1-2
CDR3 length: 12
V gene: TRBV28
CDR3 protein: CAIKGQTYGYTF
CDR3 DNA: TGTGCCATTAAGGGGCAGACCTATGGCTACACCTTC

D gene: TRBD2
clone size: -
J gene: TRBJ2-1
CDR3 length: 16
V gene: TRBV18
CDR3 protein: CASSPGTSGAYNEQFF
CDR3 DNA: TGTGCCAGCTCACCAGGGACTAGCGGGGCGTACAATGAGCAGTTCTTC

D gene: -
clone size: -
J gene: TRBJ1-2
CDR3 length: 12
V gene: TRBV2
CDR3 protein: CASRPDSYGYTF
CDR3 DNA: TGTGCCAGCAGACCGGACAGCTATGGCTACACCTTC

D gene: TRBD1
clone size: -
J gene: TRBJ1-2
CDR3 length: 15
V gene: TRBV28
CDR3 protein: CASSLGQGQGYGYTF
CDR3 DNA: TGTGCCAGCAGTTTGGGACAGGGGCAGGGCTATGGCTACACCTTC

D gene: -
clone size: -
J gene: TRBJ2-5
CDR3 length: 14
V gene: TRBV5-5
CDR3 protein: CASSLPSWGETQYF
CDR3 DNA: TGTGCCAGCAGTTTACCTAGCTGGGGAGAGACCCAGTACTTC

D gene: TRBD1
clone size: few
J gene: TRBJ2-7
CDR3 length: 14
V gene: TRBV6-4
CDR3 protein: CASGTGGLTYEQYF
CDR3 DNA: TGTGCCAGCGGGACAGGGGGCCTGACCTACGAGCAGTACTTC

D gene: TRBD2
clone size: -
J gene: TRBJ2-3
CDR3 length: 18
V gene: TRBV9
CDR3 protein: CASSVGRFGGGVTDTQYF
CDR3 DNA: TGTGCCAGCAGCGTAGGCCGGTTTGGCGGGGGGGTCACAGATACGCAGTATTTT

D gene: -
clone size: -
J gene: TRBJ1-1
CDR3 length: 15
V gene: TRBV5-1
CDR3 protein: CASSLIGGLNTEAFF
CDR3 DNA: TGCGCCAGCAGCTTGATCGGGGGCCTGAACACTGAAGCTTTCTTT

D gene: TRBD1
clone size: -
J gene: TRBJ2-2
CDR3 length: 14
V gene: TRBV24-1
CDR3 protein: CATSDPDRPGELFF
CDR3 DNA: TGTGCCACCAGTGACCCGGACAGGCCCGGGGAGCTGTTTTTT

D gene: -
clone size: -
J gene: TRBJ1-3
CDR3 length: 14
V gene: TRBV3-1/TRBV3-2
CDR3 protein: CASSLIYSGNTIYF
CDR3 DNA: TGTGCCAGCAGCCTAATCTACTCTGGAAACACCATATATTTT

D gene: TRBD2
clone size: -
J gene: TRBJ2-3
CDR3 length: 16
V gene: TRBV5-1
CDR3 protein: CASSLTSGGSTDTQYF
CDR3 DNA: TGCGCCAGCAGCCTTACTAGCGGGGGGAGCACAGATACGCAGTATTTT

D gene: -
clone size: -
J gene: TRBJ1-4
CDR3 length: 14
V gene: TRBV27
CDR3 protein: CASSLLGGSEKLFF
CDR3 DNA: TGTGCCAGCAGTTTACTTGGCGGTAGCGAAAAACTGTTTTTT

D gene: -
clone size: once
J gene: TRBJ1-1
CDR3 length: 14
V gene: TRBV6-2/TRBV6-3
CDR3 protein: CASSYSKGYTEAFF
CDR3 DNA: TGTGCCAGCAGTTACTCGAAGGGGTACACTGAAGCTTTCTTT

D gene: -
clone size: -
J gene: TRBJ2-2
CDR3 length: 15
V gene: TRBV6-5
CDR3 protein: CASTPRATNTGELFF
CDR3 DNA: TGTGCCAGCACTCCGAGGGCCACGAACACCGGGGAGCTGTTTTTT

D gene: TRBD2
clone size: -
J gene: TRBJ2-7
CDR3 length: 15
V gene: TRBV11-2
CDR3 protein: CASSTWTSEHYEQYF
CDR3 DNA: TGTGCCAGCAGCACATGGACTAGCGAGCACTACGAGCAGTACTTC

D gene: -
clone size: -
J gene: TRBJ2-7
CDR3 length: 14
V gene: TRBV10-3
CDR3 protein: CATARGGNSYEQYF
CDR3 DNA: TGTGCCACGGCGAGGGGGGGGAACTCCTACGAGCAGTACTTC

D gene: -
clone size: -
J gene: TRBJ1-1
CDR3 length: 13
V gene: TRBV27
CDR3 protein: CASSSGGLTEAFF
CDR3 DNA: TGTGCCAGCAGTTCTGGGGGCCTAACTGAAGCTTTCTTT

D gene: TRBD2
clone size: -
J gene: TRBJ2-4
CDR3 length: 16
V gene: TRBV5-1
CDR3 protein: CASSPGLAGGQDIQYF
CDR3 DNA: TGCGCCAGCTCCCCGGGACTAGCGGGGGGGCAGGATATTCAGTACTTC

D gene: -
clone size: -
J gene: TRBJ2-2
CDR3 length: 15
V gene: TRBV5-1
CDR3 protein: CASSFGGPMTGELFF
CDR3 DNA: TGCGCCAGCAGCTTCGGGGGCCCCATGACCGGGGAGCTGTTTTTT

D gene: -
clone size: -
J gene: TRBJ1-5
CDR3 length: 13
V gene: TRBV10-3
CDR3 protein: CAIKGDSNQPQHF
CDR3 DNA: TGTGCCATCAAAGGGGACAGCAATCAGCCCCAGCATTTT

D gene: -
clone size: -
J gene: TRBJ1-6
CDR3 length: 15
V gene: TRBV3-1/TRBV3-2
CDR3 protein: CASSQGHLWDSPLHF
CDR3 DNA: TGTGCCAGCAGCCAAGGACACCTGTGGGATTCACCCCTCCACTTT

D gene: -
clone size: -
J gene: TRBJ1-4
CDR3 length: 15
V gene: TRBV4-1
CDR3 protein: CASTLTDITNEKLFF
CDR3 DNA: TGCGCCAGCACCCTTACGGACATCACTAATGAAAAACTGTTTTTT

D gene: -
clone size: -
J gene: TRBJ2-1
CDR3 length: 12
V gene: TRBV12-3/TRBV12-4
CDR3 protein: CASRLGGNEQFF
CDR3 DNA: TGTGCCAGCAGGCTCGGGGGCAATGAGCAGTTCTTC

D gene: -
clone size: -
J gene: TRBJ2-7
CDR3 length: 11
V gene: TRBV19
CDR3 protein: CATTDGYEQYF
CDR3 DNA: TGTGCCACCACGGACGGCTACGAGCAGTACTTC

D gene: -
clone size: -
J gene: TRBJ2-7
CDR3 length: 14
V gene: TRBV10-1
CDR3 protein: CASSDGRTAYEQYF
CDR3 DNA: TGCGCCAGCAGTGACGGCAGGACGGCCTACGAGCAGTACTTC

D gene: TRBD2
clone size: -
J gene: TRBJ2-7
CDR3 length: 17
V gene: TRBV4-1
CDR3 protein: CASSQDRTGLEPYEQYF
CDR3 DNA: TGCGCCAGCAGCCAAGATCGGACGGGACTAGAGCCCTACGAGCAGTACTTC

D gene: -
clone size: once
J gene: TRBJ2-3
CDR3 length: 15
V gene: TRBV11-2
CDR3 protein: CASSFLLRGTDTQYF
CDR3 DNA: TGTGCCAGCAGCTTCCTCTTGCGGGGCACAGATACGCAGTATTTT

D gene: -
clone size: -
J gene: TRBJ1-5
CDR3 length: 19
V gene: TRBV6-1
CDR3 protein: CASSEPIGQTLLLDQPQHF
CDR3 DNA: TGTGCCAGCAGTGAACCTATAGGACAGACCCTTTTATTGGATCAGCCCCAGCATTTT

D gene: TRBD1
clone size: -
J gene: TRBJ2-4
CDR3 length: 17
V gene: TRBV7-9
CDR3 protein: CASSNLRTGLRENIQYF
CDR3 DNA: TGTGCCAGCAGCAACCTCAGGACAGGGCTGAGGGAAAACATTCAGTACTTC

D gene: TRBD1
clone size: -
J gene: TRBJ1-5
CDR3 length: 15
V gene: TRBV9
CDR3 protein: CASSVGTGVDQPQHF
CDR3 DNA: TGTGCCAGCAGCGTAGGTACAGGGGTCGATCAGCCCCAGCATTTT

D gene: -
clone size: -
J gene: TRBJ1-4
CDR3 length: 13
V gene: TRBV6-5
CDR3 protein: CASSPAGAEKLFF
CDR3 DNA: TGTGCCAGCAGCCCCGCCGGGGCTGAAAAACTGTTTTTT

D gene: -
clone size: -
J gene: TRBJ1-3
CDR3 length: 15
V gene: TRBV5-1
CDR3 protein: CASSLEALSGNTIYF
CDR3 DNA: TGCGCCAGCAGCTTGGAGGCGCTCTCTGGAAACACCATATATTTT

D gene: TRBD2
clone size: -
J gene: TRBJ2-1
CDR3 length: 16
V gene: TRBV5-1
CDR3 protein: CASSLAGTSEHNEQFF
CDR3 DNA: TGCGCCAGCAGCTTGGCAGGGACTAGCGAGCACAATGAGCAGTTCTTC

D gene: TRBD1
clone size: -
J gene: TRBJ1-2
CDR3 length: 15
V gene: TRBV4-1
CDR3 protein: CASSQEGTANYGYTF
CDR3 DNA: TGCGCCAGCAGCCAAGAAGGGACAGCTAACTATGGCTACACCTTC

D gene: -
clone size: -
J gene: TRBJ2-5
CDR3 length: 14
V gene: TRBV18
CDR3 protein: CASSPSRGQETQYF
CDR3 DNA: TGTGCCAGCTCACCTAGCAGGGGACAAGAGACCCAGTACTTC

D gene: -
clone size: -
J gene: TRBJ1-2
CDR3 length: 12
V gene: TRBV29-1
CDR3 protein: CSVNKGLYGYTF
CDR3 DNA: TGCAGCGTCAATAAGGGCCTCTATGGCTACACCTTC

D gene: -
clone size: few
J gene: TRBJ1-1
CDR3 length: 12
V gene: TRBV7-9
CDR3 protein: CASSFVSTEAFF
CDR3 DNA: TGTGCCAGCTCGTTCGTGAGCACTGAAGCTTTCTTT

D gene: -
clone size: -
J gene: TRBJ1-4
CDR3 length: 14
V gene: TRBV28
CDR3 protein: CASSLRGLIEKLFF
CDR3 DNA: TGTGCCAGCAGTTTGCGGGGGCTGATTGAAAAACTGTTTTTT

D gene: TRBD1
clone size: -
J gene: TRBJ2-5
CDR3 length: 15
V gene: TRBV11-2
CDR3 protein: CASSTYRGLEETQYF
CDR3 DNA: TGTGCCAGCAGCACGTACAGGGGGCTAGAAGAGACCCAGTACTTC

D gene: -
clone size: -
J gene: TRBJ1-1
CDR3 length: 14
V gene: TRBV2
CDR3 protein: CASSDRTANTEAFF
CDR3 DNA: TGTGCCAGCAGTGATCGGACAGCCAACACTGAAGCTTTCTTT

D gene: -
clone size: -
J gene: TRBJ2-6
CDR3 length: 17
V gene: TRBV29-1
CDR3 protein: CSVAPFGRDGGANVLTF
CDR3 DNA: TGCAGCGTTGCCCCTTTCGGCAGGGACGGAGGTGCCAACGTCCTGACTTTC

D gene: -
clone size: -
J gene: TRBJ1-1
CDR3 length: 13
V gene: TRBV3-1/TRBV3-2
CDR3 protein: CASSQDWNTEAFF
CDR3 DNA: TGTGCCAGCAGCCAAGACTGGAACACTGAAGCTTTCTTT

D gene: -
clone size: -
J gene: TRBJ1-1
CDR3 length: 14
V gene: TRBV27
CDR3 protein: CASSLSGARGEAFF
CDR3 DNA: TGTGCCAGCAGTTTATCCGGGGCGCGCGGGGAAGCTTTCTTT

D gene: -
clone size: -
J gene: TRBJ1-1
CDR3 length: 15
V gene: TRBV5-4
CDR3 protein: CASSSHKRLDTEAFF
CDR3 DNA: TGTGCCAGCAGCTCTCACAAGAGACTAGACACTGAAGCTTTCTTT

D gene: -
clone size: -
J gene: TRBJ2-2
CDR3 length: 15
V gene: TRBV2
CDR3 protein: CASSARGGGPGELFF
CDR3 DNA: TGTGCCAGCAGTGCGAGGGGTGGGGGTCCCGGGGAGCTGTTTTTT

D gene: -
clone size: -
J gene: TRBJ1-1
CDR3 length: 13
V gene: TRBV6-5
CDR3 protein: CASSYSGLLEAFF
CDR3 DNA: TGTGCCAGCAGTTACTCGGGACTCCTTGAAGCTTTCTTT